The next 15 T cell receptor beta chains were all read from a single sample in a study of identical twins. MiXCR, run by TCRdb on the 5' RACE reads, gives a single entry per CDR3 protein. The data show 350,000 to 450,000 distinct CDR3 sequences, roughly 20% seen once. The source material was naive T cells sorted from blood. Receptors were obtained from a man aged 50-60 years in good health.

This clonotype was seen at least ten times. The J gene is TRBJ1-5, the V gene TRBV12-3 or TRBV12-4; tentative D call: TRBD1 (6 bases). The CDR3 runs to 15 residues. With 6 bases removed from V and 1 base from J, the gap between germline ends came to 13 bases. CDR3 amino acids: CASRWGRGSNQPQHF. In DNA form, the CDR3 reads TGTGCCAGCAGGTGGGGGCGAGGGAGCAATCAGCCCCAGCATTTT.

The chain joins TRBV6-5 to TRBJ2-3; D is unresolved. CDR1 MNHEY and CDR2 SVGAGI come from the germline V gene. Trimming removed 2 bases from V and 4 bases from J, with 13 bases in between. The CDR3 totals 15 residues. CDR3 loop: CASSYQGVGADTQYF. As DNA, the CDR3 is TGTGCCAGCAGTTACCAAGGCGTTGGAGCAGATACGCAGTATTTT.

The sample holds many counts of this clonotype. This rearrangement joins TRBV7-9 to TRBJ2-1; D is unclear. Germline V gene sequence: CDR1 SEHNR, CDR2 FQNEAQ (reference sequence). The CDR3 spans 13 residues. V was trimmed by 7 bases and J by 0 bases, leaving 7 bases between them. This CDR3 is CASTTASYNEQFF. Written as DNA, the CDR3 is TGTGCCAGCACGACGGCCTCCTACAATGAGCAGTTCTTC.

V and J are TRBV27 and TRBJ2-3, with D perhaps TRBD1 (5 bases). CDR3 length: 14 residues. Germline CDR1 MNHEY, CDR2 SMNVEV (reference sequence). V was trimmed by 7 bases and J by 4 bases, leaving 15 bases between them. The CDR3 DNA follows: TGTGCCAGCACCTGGGGCCTTTCTTCAGATACGCAGTATTTT. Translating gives CASTWGLSSDTQYF.

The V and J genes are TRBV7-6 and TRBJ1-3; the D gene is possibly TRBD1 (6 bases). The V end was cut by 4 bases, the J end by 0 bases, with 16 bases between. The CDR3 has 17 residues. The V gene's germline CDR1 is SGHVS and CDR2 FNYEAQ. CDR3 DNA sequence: TGTGCCAGCAGCTCACCGGGGGGGCCTACCTCTGGAAACACCATATATTTT. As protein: CASSSPGGPTSGNTIYF. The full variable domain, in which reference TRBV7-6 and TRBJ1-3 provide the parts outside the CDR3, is GAGVSQSPRYKVTKRGQDVALRCDPISGHVSLYWYRQALGQGPEFLTYFNYEAQQDKSGLPNDRFSAERPEGSISTLTIQRTEQRDSAMYRCASSSPGGPTSGNTIYFGEGSWLTVV.

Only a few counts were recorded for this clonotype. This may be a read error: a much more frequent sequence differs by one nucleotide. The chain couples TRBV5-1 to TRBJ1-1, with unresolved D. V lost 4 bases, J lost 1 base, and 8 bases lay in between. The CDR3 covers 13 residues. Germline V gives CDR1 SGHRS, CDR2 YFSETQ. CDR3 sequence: CASSMDGNTEAFF. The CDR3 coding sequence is TGCGCCAGCAGCATGGACGGGAACACTGAAGCTTTCTTT. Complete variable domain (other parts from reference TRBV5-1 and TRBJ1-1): KAGVTQTPRYLIKTRGQQVTLSCSPISGHRSVSWYQQTPGQGLQFLFEYFSETQRNKGNFPGRFSGRQFSNSRSEMNVSTLELGDSALYLCASSMDGNTEAFFGQGTRLTVV.

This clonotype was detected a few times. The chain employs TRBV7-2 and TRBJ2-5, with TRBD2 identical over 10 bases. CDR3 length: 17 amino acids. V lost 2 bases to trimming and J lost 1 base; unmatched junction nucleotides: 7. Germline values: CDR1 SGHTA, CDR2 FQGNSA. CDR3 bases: TGTGCCAGCAGCTTAAGCCTAGCGGGGGACCTCCAAGAGACCCAGTACTTC. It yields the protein CASSLSLAGDLQETQYF. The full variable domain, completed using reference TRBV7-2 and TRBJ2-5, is GAGVSQSPSNKVTEKGKDVELRCDPISGHTALYWYRQSLGQGLEFLIYFQGNSAPDKSGLPSDRFSAERTGGSVSTLTIQRTQQEDSAVYLCASSLSLAGDLQETQYFGPGTRLLVL.

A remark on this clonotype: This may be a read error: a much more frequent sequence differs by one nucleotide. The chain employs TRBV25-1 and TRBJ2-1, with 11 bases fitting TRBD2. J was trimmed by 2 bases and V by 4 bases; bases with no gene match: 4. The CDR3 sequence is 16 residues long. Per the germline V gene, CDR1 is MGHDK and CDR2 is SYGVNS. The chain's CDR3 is CASSALGLAAYNEQFF. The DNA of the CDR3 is TGTGCCAGCAGTGCCCTGGGACTAGCGGCCTACAATGAGCAGTTCTTC.

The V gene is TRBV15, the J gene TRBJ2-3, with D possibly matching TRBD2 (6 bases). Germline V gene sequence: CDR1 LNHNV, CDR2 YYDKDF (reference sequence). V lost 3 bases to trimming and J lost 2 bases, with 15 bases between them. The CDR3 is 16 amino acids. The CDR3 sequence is CATSSIPREYTDTQYF. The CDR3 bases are TGTGCCACCAGCAGTATACCCCGGGAGTACACAGATACGCAGTATTTT.

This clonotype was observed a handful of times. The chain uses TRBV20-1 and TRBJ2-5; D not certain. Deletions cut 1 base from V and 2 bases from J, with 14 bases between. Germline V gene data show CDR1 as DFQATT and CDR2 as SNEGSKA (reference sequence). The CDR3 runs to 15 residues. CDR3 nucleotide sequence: TGCAGTGCTAGAGCTTTAGGACGGTTACAAGAGACCCAGTACTTC. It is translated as CSARALGRLQETQYF.

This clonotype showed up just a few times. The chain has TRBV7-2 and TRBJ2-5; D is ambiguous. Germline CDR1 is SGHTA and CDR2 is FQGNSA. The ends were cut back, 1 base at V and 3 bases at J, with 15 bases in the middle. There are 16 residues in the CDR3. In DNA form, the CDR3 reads TGTGCCAGCAGCTTAGTCCGTGGGCAGGCTAAAGAGACCCAGTACTTC. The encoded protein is CASSLVRGQAKETQYF.

The CDR3 spells CASPGGRMQYF. The DNA of the CDR3 is TGTGCCTCCCCGGGCGGGCGTATGCAGTATTTT. The chain recombines TRBV2 with TRBJ2-3; D is perhaps TRBD2 (5 bases). Germline-derived CDR1 and CDR2 are SNHLY and FYNNEI. This CDR3 contains 11 residues. V lost 11 bases and J 11 bases, leaving 17 bases between the germline ends. The full variable domain, completed using reference TRBV2 and TRBJ2-3, is EPEVTQTPSHQVTQMGQEVILRCVPISNHLYFYWYRQILGQKVEFLVSFYNNEISEKSEIFDDQFSVERPDGSNFTLKIRSTKLEDSAMYFCASPGGRMQYFGPGTRLTVL.

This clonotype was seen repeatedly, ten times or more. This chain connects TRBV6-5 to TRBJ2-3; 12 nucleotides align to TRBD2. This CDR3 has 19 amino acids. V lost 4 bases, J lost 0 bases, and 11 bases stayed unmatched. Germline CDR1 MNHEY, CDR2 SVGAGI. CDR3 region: CASSFNTGTSGPSTDTQYF. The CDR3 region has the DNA TGTGCCAGCAGTTTCAACACCGGGACTAGCGGGCCTAGCACAGATACGCAGTATTTT.

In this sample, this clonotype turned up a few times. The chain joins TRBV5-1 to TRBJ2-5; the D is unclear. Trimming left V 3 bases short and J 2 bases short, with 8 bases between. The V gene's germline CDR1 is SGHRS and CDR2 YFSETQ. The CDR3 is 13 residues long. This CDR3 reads CASSYSNQETQYF. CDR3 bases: TGCGCCAGCAGCTACTCTAATCAAGAGACCCAGTACTTC.

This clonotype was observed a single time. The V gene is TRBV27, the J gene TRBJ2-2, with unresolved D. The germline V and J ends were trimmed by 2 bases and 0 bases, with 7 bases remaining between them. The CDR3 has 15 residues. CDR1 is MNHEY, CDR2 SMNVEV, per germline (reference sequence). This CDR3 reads CASSLHSANTGELFF. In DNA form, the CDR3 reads TGTGCCAGCAGTTTACACAGCGCGAACACCGGGGAGCTGTTTTTT.